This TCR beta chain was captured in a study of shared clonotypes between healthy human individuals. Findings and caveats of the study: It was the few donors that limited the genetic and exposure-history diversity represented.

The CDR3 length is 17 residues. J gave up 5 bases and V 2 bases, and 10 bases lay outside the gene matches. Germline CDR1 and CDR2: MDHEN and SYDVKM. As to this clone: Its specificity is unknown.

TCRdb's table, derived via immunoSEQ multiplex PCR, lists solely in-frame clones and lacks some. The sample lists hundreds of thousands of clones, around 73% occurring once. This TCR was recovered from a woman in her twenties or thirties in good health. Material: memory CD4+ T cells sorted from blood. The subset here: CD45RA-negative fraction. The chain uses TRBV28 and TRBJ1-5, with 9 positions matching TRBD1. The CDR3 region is CASSLVLRDREDQPQHF. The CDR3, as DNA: TGTGCCAGCAGTTTAGTACTGCGGGACAGGGAAGATCAGCCCCAGCATTTT.